The T cell receptor beta chain described here comes from a study of cytomegalovirus exposure and HLA in healthy donors (dated by TCRdb to about 2017). General notes on the study: An earlier analysis of under 600 of the donors reported about 290 Gb of sequence data and more than 90 million unique TCR beta sequences from roughly 180 million T cells. An early release that covered 500 to 800 HLA-typed donors contained approximately 300 gigabases of sequencing data and 85 million to 100 million unique TCR sequences. Among the roughly 410 genotyped donors, around 81% belonged to the genetic ancestry cluster associated with self-reported Caucasian donors. The study was designed to test whether signatures of past pathogen exposure could be identified by cataloging public T cell receptors. Using immunosequencing, the study profiled T cell repertoires from around 670 subjects and related those repertoires to cytomegalovirus serostatus. A separate validation cohort of 90 to 150 different subjects was used in addition to the roughly 620-subject first cohort. The study combined high-throughput TCR immunosequencing, statistical association of individual TCRs with disease status, and machine learning to predict cytomegalovirus infection status. A later analysis re-analyzed previously published TCR beta repertoires from approximately 700 donors and added high-resolution HLA genotyping to study TCR occurrence patterns. Rather than using new phenotypic data, the later analysis identified candidate immune exposures from TCR beta sequences and from how often those sequences occurred across donors. An earlier analysis of 587 of the donors used high-throughput TCR beta sequencing to judge whether each TCR beta V gene segment behaved as functional or pseudogenic. Alongside the repertoire data, information on donor age, sex, ethnicity and CMV serostatus was compiled. A later genetic analysis took genome-wide SNP genotypes for about three fifths of the roughly 670 donors and used that subset as a discovery cohort. Every discovery cohort repertoire had been produced on one sequencing platform. Class I and class II HLA loci were covered by the typing at four-digit resolution. Typing coverage differed by locus: A, B, C, DRB1 and DQB1 were typed in about 629-640 donors, DQA1 in roughly 510, DPA1 in over 600, and DPB1 in 400 to 490. Four to six DR-DQ haplotypes were handled as single units for association and clustering, since linkage in the cohort was strong. Among several hundred genotyped donors of the cohort, an average of approximately 240,000 unique TCR beta nucleotide sequences was sequenced per donor, of which about 18% were non-productive.

The library was produced with the immunoSEQ multiplex PCR assay. The multiplex PCR relied on a mix of 60 forward primers for TCR Vbeta segments and 13 reverse primers for TCR Jbeta segments. Amplification of the CDR3 region of rearranged TCR beta genes was performed with a multiplex PCR assay on genomic DNA. The amplified TCR beta libraries were sequenced on the Illumina HiSeq System as 87-base-pair reads. The authors' pipeline ran thus. A later analysis tallied 70 million to 100 million unique TCR beta chains across the roughly 610 repertoires, and 10 million to 11 million of those chains were shared by two or more donors. A nearest-neighbor algorithm error-corrected the raw reads and collapsed the reads into unique sequences, merging closely related sequences to remove PCR and sequencing errors. V, D and J gene segments were assigned by aligning CDR3 sequences to IMGT reference sequences. For a sequence to be retained, at least a six-nucleotide match to both a V gene segment and a J gene segment was required. A rearrangement counted as productive if the CDR3 had no stop codons and remained in frame with V and J, and every other rearrangement counted as non-productive. Following IMGT convention, CDR3 was defined as the stretch from the second conserved V-encoded cysteine up to the conserved J-encoded phenylalanine. In an earlier analysis of around 600 of the donors, sequences lacking an unambiguous match to a single V gene segment were excluded. In an earlier analysis of approximately 590 of the donors, a V segment was called functional when productive rearrangements were above 56.7%, and segregating when the standard deviation between donors exceeded 5%. A statistical classification framework was built for diagnosing cytomegalovirus status from the catalog of TCR beta chain sequences. In a later analysis, V and J genes were assigned by comparing TCR nucleotide sequences against IMGT/GENE-DB human TR gene sequences. The TCRdist pipeline was used in a later analysis to assign CDR3 sequences and most-parsimonious VDJ recombination scenarios. In a later analysis, each TCR beta chain was defined by its CDR3 amino acid sequence together with its V-gene family, and reads lacking a unique V-gene family were excluded. A later analysis removed 592 highly shared, low-generation-probability nucleotide sequences to deal with suspected cross-contamination and a sequencing artifact. For each public chain, a later analysis derived a clonal expansion index from normalized ranks of inferred template counts within each repertoire. In a later analysis, generation probabilities were computed using a VDJ recombination model fitted to out-of-frame rearrangements, and the results were checked against IGoR. In a later analysis, hypergeometric tests were used to score TCR-TCR, TCR-HLA and TCR-CMV co-occurrence, with a repertoire-size bias correction applied to TCR pairs. In a later analysis, false discovery rates were estimated by permuting HLA or CMV assignments 20 times. In a later analysis, co-occurring TCRs were grouped using DBSCAN, with TCRdist sequence similarity added in when clustering inside HLA-allele-positive subsets. Co-occurrence clustering excluded repertoires with fewer than 30,000 or more than 120,000 public chains, plus five with anomalous nucleotide sharing. TCRdb retrieved this table from immuneACCESS and kept in-frame rearrangements only. Not all clones are present; in checked studies, unresolved V genes account for under half, and no reason is known for the remainder. V and J calls and clone size are as listed in that table; D and trimming were resolved from the DNA. The sample includes 150,000 to 200,000 clones, with 81% observed a single time. In total, the top ten clones hold over 4.5% of the sample.

In total, about 650 healthy bone marrow donors made up the cohort. All cohort members were sampled while nominally healthy, although unrecorded immune exposures were likely present. The donor was CMV seropositive and was included in the group of 250 to 350 seropositive cohort members. Every donor gave a peripheral blood sample, and the peripheral blood mononuclear cells from that sample were used for TCR beta sequencing. The Qiagen DNeasy Blood Extraction Kit was used to extract genomic DNA from the blood cell samples. At the junction V is shortened by 1 base and J by 7 bases, with 11 bases in between. Reading the germline V gene (reference sequence) gives CDR1 LNHNV and CDR2 YYDKDF. From its cysteine to its phenylalanine, the CDR3 spans 15 amino acids. Of the read, only the CDR3 DNA is kept; its 45 bases are in frame from base 1. This clone turned up a few times. What antigen it recognizes has not been identified. No quality values exist for individual bases; no much larger clone is one base distant.

Points the paper makes about the study in general: Most TCR sequences were seen in very few donors, while some public TCRs were found in many individuals. Compared with the roughly 710-donor mean, donors in an Asian-associated ancestry cluster had fewer N-insertions in productive TCRs, according to a later genetic analysis. Correlated functional status among segregating V segments might be attributable to linkage disequilibrium, but an unknown experimental factor could not be ruled out. Broadly in line with IMGT annotations, most TCR beta V segments showed up in productive rearrangements about 90% or about 30% of the time in an earlier analysis of around 550 of the donors. The classifier was reported to diagnose cytomegalovirus status with high specificity and sensitivity in both the original and validation cohorts. The cohort was sequenced for TCR beta chains only, and without alpha or paired-chain data the features that could be detected were limited. According to a later analysis, TCR association rates differed among HLA loci, with DRB1 alleles showing the most associated TCRs and HLA-C alleles showing the fewest. In a later analysis, HLA-associated TCR beta chains showed more clonal expansion and lower generation probabilities than non-associated chains that were equally common. According to a later analysis, parvovirus B19, influenza, CMV and Epstein-Barr virus appeared linked to several top co-occurrence clusters. A later analysis associated 17,000 or so TCR beta sequences with specific HLA alleles at a false discovery rate of 0.05. Because HLA typing was missing for some donors at each locus, association tests included only the typed subset. A further reported finding was that TCR beta sequences accurately predicted the HLA-A and HLA-B alleles for most subjects in the first cohort. A later analysis found that most CMV-associated TCR beta chains appeared HLA-restricted, with HLA associations seemingly driven largely by CMV exposure. Because counts were too low, roughly 17 rarely observed V segments, including chromosome 9 orphons, were left out of the earlier analysis of a few hundred of the donors. A cluster of highly shared sequence variants was judged likely to represent a technical artifact of the sequencing pipeline. A few of the identified cytomegalovirus-associated TCR beta chains were confirmed in vitro to be specific for cytomegalovirus antigens. CMV serostatus was the only immune exposure information available for the cohort. The 87-base-pair reads could not distinguish some IMGT-functional V segments, including TRBV6-2 and TRBV6-3, so those segments were excluded. A later genetic analysis associated a missense DCLRE1C variant with V-gene and J-gene trimming of TCR beta chains, and an independent cohort replicated the association. Assigning TCR associations to individual alleles was difficult when HLA alleles, especially DR and DQ, strongly co-occurred. It was suggested by the authors that the approach could potentially be generalized to other disease states and immunological phenotypes. The presence/absence analyses assumed that sequencing depth was roughly uniform across donors, and that assumption may not be true. The study gave a list of around 170 TCR beta chains associated with cytomegalovirus.

This chain is built from TRBV15 and TRBJ1-6; a weak D assignment points to TRBD1 (6 bases agree). Material: PBMCs. The sequence came from a young woman in good health and CMV-seropositive. The nucleotide sequence reads TGTGCCACCAGCAGAGTTTCAGGGGCAAATTCACCCCTCCACTTT. Translated, this gives CATSRVSGANSPLHF.